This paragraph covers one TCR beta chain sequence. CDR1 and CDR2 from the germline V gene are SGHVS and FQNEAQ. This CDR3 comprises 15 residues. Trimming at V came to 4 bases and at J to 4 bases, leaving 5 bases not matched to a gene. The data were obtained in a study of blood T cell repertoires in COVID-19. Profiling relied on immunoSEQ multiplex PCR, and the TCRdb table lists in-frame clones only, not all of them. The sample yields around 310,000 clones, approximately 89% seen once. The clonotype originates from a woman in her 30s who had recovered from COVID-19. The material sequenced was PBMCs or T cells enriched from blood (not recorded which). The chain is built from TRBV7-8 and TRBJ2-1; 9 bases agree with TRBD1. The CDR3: CASSSRDRVYNEQFF. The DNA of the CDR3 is TGTGCCAGCAGCTCCCGGGACAGGGTATACAATGAGCAGTTCTTC.